This T cell receptor (beta chain) was obtained from a study of identical twins. Germline V lookup: CDR1 MGHRA, CDR2 YSYEKL. The V gene end was trimmed by 4 bases and the J gene end by 3 bases; junction bases not matched to a gene: 5. The CDR3 length is 15 residues. TCRdb recomputed calls from the 5' RACE reads with MiXCR, one row per CDR3 protein. The sample contains fewer than 550,000 distinct CDR3 sequences, 15% of which appear only once. This sample also belongs to another study, concerning yellow fever vaccine responses in identical twins.

The sequenced sample consisted of CD4+ T cells sorted from blood. The receptor's source is a woman younger than 30 in good health. The J gene is TRBJ2-3, the V gene TRBV4-1; TRBD1 aligns across 9 bases. The CDR3: CASSRPGQGTDTQYF. The CDR3 nucleotides are TGCGCCAGCAGCCGACCGGGACAGGGTACAGATACGCAGTATTTT.